This entry lists 26 T cell receptor beta chains sequenced from one sample in a study of T cells in tumors and immune-related adverse events. Here immunoSEQ multiplex PCR was the method, and the copy in TCRdb shows in-frame clones only, minus some. The repertoire consists of 2,000 to 2,500 clones, with roughly four fifths occurring once and the leading ten covering about 7%. The sequencing used tumor tissue, collected from a patient treated with anti-PD-1 therapy. The receptor source for this set is a female donor with metastatic renal cell carcinoma.

This chain joins TRBV7-8 and TRBJ1-5; TRBD1 might be the D (6 bases). The germline V gene encodes CDR1 SGHVS and CDR2 FQNEAQ. Trimming pared 5 bases from V and 4 bases from J, leaving 12 bases between. The CDR3 is 14 amino acids. This CDR3 is CASSQRGGNQPQHF. CDR3 sequence (DNA): TGTGCCAGCAGCCAGAGGGGGGGTAATCAGCCCCAGCATTTT.

The chain joins TRBV11-2 to TRBJ2-7; 7 bases are a match to TRBD1. The CDR3 runs 14 residues. Germline CDR1 SGHAT, CDR2 FQNNGV. The junction had 5 bases not matched to a gene; V was cut back by 4 bases and J by 2 bases. CDR3: CASSSPGQTYEQYF. The CDR3 coding sequence is TGTGCCAGCAGCTCCCCGGGACAGACCTACGAGCAGTACTTC.

This clone was counted only a few times. The V call is TRBV7-9, the J call TRBJ2-6; 9 bases match TRBD1. After removal of 6 bases from V and 12 bases from J, the junction contained 9 bases not matched to a gene. This CDR3 is 14 amino acids long. Germline V CDR1 and CDR2: SEHNR, FQNEAQ (reference sequence). CDR3 amino acids: CASSKGQGTIVLTF. The CDR3 region has the DNA TGTGCCAGCAGTAAGGGACAGGGAACGATCGTCCTGACTTTC.

V gene TRBV6-5 combines with J gene TRBJ1-1; no firm D call. CDR1 is MNHEY and CDR2 is SVGAGI in the germline V gene. This CDR3 has 13 residues. V lost 6 bases to trimming and J lost 8 bases, with 16 bases between them. CDR3 residues: CASSQEVMREAFF. For the CDR3, the DNA is TGTGCCAGCAGCCAAGAGGTTATGCGCGAAGCTTTCTTT.

The J gene is TRBJ2-1, the V gene TRBV11-3, with D uncertain. CDR1 SGHNT and CDR2 YENEEA come from the germline V gene. Trimming left V 4 bases short and J 2 bases short, with 6 bases between. CDR3 length: 13 amino acids. Here the CDR3 reads CASSSRAYNEQFF. CDR3 DNA: TGTGCCAGCAGCTCCCGGGCCTACAATGAGCAGTTCTTC.

V gene TRBV29-1 combines with J gene TRBJ1-1; D gene ambiguous. With 5 bases removed from V and 0 bases from J, the gap between germline ends came to 7 bases. The CDR3 length is 12 residues. The germline gives CDR1 SQVTM, CDR2 ANQGSEA. DNA for the CDR3: TGCAGCGTTAAGACAATGAACACTGAAGCTTTCTTT. Its translation is CSVKTMNTEAFF. Together with reference TRBV29-1 and TRBJ1-1, the CDR3 gives the full variable domain: SAVISQKPSRDICQRGTSLTIQCQVDSQVTMMFWYRQQPGQSLTLIATANQGSEATYESGFVIDKFPISRPNLTFSTLTVSNMSPEDSSIYLCSVKTMNTEAFFGQGTRLTVV.

The V call is TRBV4-2, the J call TRBJ2-3, with 10 bases identical to TRBD2. CDR1 and CDR2 (germline): LGHNA, YNFKEQ. The V and J ends lost 5 bases and 4 bases, in that order; junction bases with no gene match: 9. The CDR3 runs 16 residues. The CDR3 region has the DNA TGTGCCAGCAGCGGTCGAGCGGGAGGGCTTTCAGATACGCAGTATTTT. Amino acids: CASSGRAGGLSDTQYF.

About this clone itself: The junction does not match germline at one end; this may be a read error. The rearrangement uses TRBV5-8 and TRBJ1-6, with 8 bases lining up with TRBD1. Germline assignment: CDR1 SGHTS and CDR2 YDEGEE. This CDR3 is 12 amino acids long. The CDR3, as DNA: TGTGCCAGCAGCCCAGGACAGGGAAATCCCCCCTTT. This gives the protein CASSPGQGNPPF.

The gene calls are TRBV27 and TRBJ1-1; tentatively, D is TRBD1 (6 bases). Deletions cut 8 bases from V and 1 base from J, with 8 bases between. This CDR3 has 12 amino acids. Germline CDR1 is MNHEY and CDR2 is SMNVEV (reference sequence). The CDR3 nucleotides are TGTGCCAGCCGACAGGAGAACACTGAAGCTTTCTTT. Encoded protein: CASRQENTEAFF.

This chain uses TRBV28 with TRBJ1-6, with D uncertain. The germline V and J ends were trimmed by 7 bases and 0 bases, with 10 bases remaining between them. This CDR3 has 15 residues. CDR1 is MDHEN, CDR2 SYDVKM, per germline. The CDR3, as DNA: TGTGCCAGCAACCCGAGGAGCTCCTATAATTCACCCCTCCACTTT. Amino acid sequence: CASNPRSSYNSPLHF.

This CDR3 is CASSASGTIEQYF. DNA for the CDR3: TGTGCCAGCAGTGCCTCCGGGACTATTGAGCAGTACTTC. The V gene is TRBV28, the J gene TRBJ2-7, with 7 bases matching TRBD2. The V gene's germline CDR1 is MDHEN and CDR2 SYDVKM. The CDR3 sequence is 13 residues long. V trimming: 5 bases; J trimming: 7 bases; junction bases outside the gene matches: 8.

The gene calls are TRBV29-1 and TRBJ2-7, with 10 bases matching TRBD1. This CDR3 is built from 13 residues. CDR1 SQVTM and CDR2 ANQGSEA come from the germline V gene. V shed 4 bases, J shed 4 bases, and the junction held 4 bases outside the gene matches. CDR3: CSVGADRGYEQYF. CDR3 bases: TGCAGCGTTGGCGCGGACAGGGGGTACGAGCAGTACTTC.

The chain has TRBV7-9 and TRBJ1-2; no clear D gene. Looked up from germline, CDR1 is SEHNR and CDR2 is FQNEAQ (reference sequence). The CDR3 runs to 12 residues. Trimming removed 1 base from V and 6 bases from J, with 6 bases in between. CDR3 DNA sequence: TGTGCCAGCAGCTTAGATATGGATGGCTACACCTTC. Protein product: CASSLDMDGYTF.

This clone has more than one count but fewer than ten. J is TRBJ2-2 and V is TRBV5-4; 12 bases are shared with TRBD1. The CDR3 runs 15 residues. J lost 5 bases, V lost 4 bases, and 3 bases had no gene match. Germline CDR1 reads SGHNT; CDR2 reads YYREEE (reference sequence). This CDR3 is CASSGTGGRTGELFF. The DNA for the CDR3 is TGTGCCAGCAGCGGGACAGGGGGCAGGACCGGGGAGCTGTTTTTT.

V gene TRBV7-2 combines with J gene TRBJ2-3, with D possibly being TRBD2 (6 bases). In germline, CDR1 is SGHTA, CDR2 FQGNSA. Trimming left V 3 bases short and J 2 bases short, with 12 bases between. This CDR3 is 15 amino acids long. CDR3 bases: TGTGCCAGCAGCTTTGCGGGGACGATCACAGATACGCAGTATTTT. It yields the protein CASSFAGTITDTQYF.

This clone was seen more than once but under ten times. The J gene is TRBJ2-1, the V gene TRBV6-1; TRBD2 aligns across 11 bases. J lost 6 bases, V lost 4 bases, and 5 bases had no gene match. The CDR3 sequence is 15 residues long. Germline loops: CDR1 MNHNS, CDR2 SASEGT. CDR3 in amino acids: CASSAGTSGSNEQFF. DNA for the CDR3: TGTGCCAGCAGTGCCGGGACTAGCGGAAGCAATGAGCAGTTCTTC.

The sample holds a few counts of this clone. The chain is built from TRBV5-1 and TRBJ2-5; 13 bases are a match to TRBD2. The junction had 6 bases not matched to a gene; V was cut back by 2 bases and J by 5 bases. The germline CDR1 and CDR2 sequences are SGHRS and YFSETQ. The CDR3 covers 16 residues. The CDR3 nucleotides read TGCGCCAGCAGCTTTGGTACTAGCGGGGGGGGCGAGACCCAGTACTTC. It translates to CASSFGTSGGGETQYF.

In this sample, this clone turned up once. The CDR3 loop is CASSLQGLGYNEQFF. The DNA of the CDR3 is TGTGCCAGCAGCTTACAGGGATTAGGTTACAATGAGCAGTTCTTC. The chain has TRBV11-2 and TRBJ2-1; D is perhaps TRBD1 (5 bases). CDR1 SGHAT and CDR2 FQNNGV come from the germline V gene. This CDR3 has 15 residues. V gave up 2 bases and J gave up 4 bases, with 12 bases separating them.

The gene calls are TRBV6-1 and TRBJ1-2; no firm D call. Germline CDR1 MNHNS, CDR2 SASEGT. Trimming pared 0 bases from V and 6 bases from J, leaving 14 bases between. The CDR3 is 15 amino acids. This CDR3 reads CASSEAKGEVNGYTF. The CDR3 DNA is TGTGCCAGCAGTGAAGCGAAGGGAGAGGTTAATGGCTACACCTTC.

The genes are TRBV20-1 and TRBJ1-1; D is possibly TRBD1 (6 bases). Per germline, CDR1 DFQATT and CDR2 SNEGSKA (reference sequence). V was trimmed by 5 bases and J by 6 bases, leaving 10 bases between them. This CDR3 contains 11 residues. CDR3 DNA: TGCAGTGCTGGCAGGGGTTCTGAAGCTTTCTTT. Encoded protein: CSAGRGSEAFF.

The J gene is TRBJ1-1, the V gene TRBV10-2, with a tentative D call TRBD1 (6 bases). V was cut by 10 bases and J by 0 bases, with 15 bases left in between. Germline CDR1 WSHSY, CDR2 SAAADI. The CDR3 spans 14 residues. This CDR3 is CAIGGDNLNTEAFF. CDR3 sequence (DNA): TGCGCCATAGGGGGGGACAATCTGAACACTGAAGCTTTCTTT.

The chain couples TRBV19 to TRBJ2-3, with 7 positions matching TRBD2. There are 14 residues in the CDR3. After removal of 5 bases from V and 5 bases from J, the junction contained 7 bases not matched to a gene. Germline V CDR1 and CDR2: LNHDA, SQIVND (reference sequence). CDR3 in DNA: TGTGCCAGTAGTGAGGGAGGGCCTCAAGATACGCAGTATTTT. This encodes CASSEGGPQDTQYF.

The V and J genes are TRBV6-1 and TRBJ2-1; D gene uncertain. Trimming took 4 bases from V and 0 from J, leaving 16 bases between them. CDR3 length: 17 residues. Per germline, CDR1 MNHNS and CDR2 SASEGT. The CDR3 sequence is CASSVSWDTSSYNEQFF. CDR3 coding DNA: TGTGCCAGCAGTGTTTCCTGGGATACCAGCTCCTACAATGAGCAGTTCTTC.

The chain uses TRBV27 and TRBJ1-2, with D unclear. Between the trimmed V and J ends, which lost 4 bases and 4 bases, there was a span of 10 bases. This CDR3 spans 13 amino acids. The germline V gene has CDR1 MNHEY and CDR2 SMNVEV (reference sequence). Here the CDR3 DNA reads TGTGCCAGCAGTTGGGGTGGCCGCTATGGCTACACCTTC. Translated: CASSWGGRYGYTF.

This clone was detected only once. This chain uses TRBV2 with TRBJ2-3, with TRBD2 as a possible D gene (6 bases). The CDR3 has 15 amino acids. Trimming cost V 4 bases and J 2 bases, with 13 bases left between them. The V gene's germline CDR1 is SNHLY and CDR2 FYNNEI. As DNA, the CDR3 is TGTGCCAGCAGTGCCGACGGGACTTCCACAGATACGCAGTATTTT. Translated, it gives CASSADGTSTDTQYF.

The rearrangement links TRBV18 to TRBJ2-3; 8 nucleotides agree with TRBD1. J lost 0 bases, V lost 3 bases, and 11 bases had no gene match. The CDR3 loop spans 18 amino acids. CDR1 is KGHSH, CDR2 LQKENI, per germline. CDR3 region: CASSPRGPAPRSTDTQYF. The CDR3, as DNA: TGTGCCAGCTCACCCAGGGGGCCGGCTCCCCGAAGCACAGATACGCAGTATTTT.